This T cell receptor beta chain came from a study of vaccination and CD4 T cells after COVID-19. Study-wide context: Once diagnosed, patients had post-COVID samples drawn a median 101 days later (range 35 to 161).

Indicated treatment: roughly ten-day PBMC culture with coronavirus spike peptide pools or control peptides (ViraFEST assay). A half-volume replacement of the medium with fresh IL-2 medium was performed on days 3 and 7. Germline CDR1 reads SGHTA; CDR2 reads FQGNSA. The junction had 10 bases not matched to a gene; V was cut back by 2 bases and J by 9 bases. The CDR3 consists of 15 residues. This clonotype was counted a few times. Its antigen is not known. The Oncomine TCR Beta short-read assay sequenced DNA from cultured CD4+ T cells. TCRdb reanalysed the PCR reads using MiXCR and keeps one entry per CDR3 protein. The repertoire holds about 24,000 distinct CDR3 sequences, less than 70% seen once, with 6.5% to 10% in the top ten.

The specimen sequenced was CD4+ T cells from blood, cultured in vitro. This clonotype originated in a human donor who had recovered from COVID-19. The chain couples TRBV7-2 to TRBJ1-3; 7 nucleotides align to TRBD1. The CDR3 DNA is TGTGCCAGCAGCTTACACCCGGGCAGGGGGGCCACCATATATTTT. It encodes CASSLHPGRGATIYF.